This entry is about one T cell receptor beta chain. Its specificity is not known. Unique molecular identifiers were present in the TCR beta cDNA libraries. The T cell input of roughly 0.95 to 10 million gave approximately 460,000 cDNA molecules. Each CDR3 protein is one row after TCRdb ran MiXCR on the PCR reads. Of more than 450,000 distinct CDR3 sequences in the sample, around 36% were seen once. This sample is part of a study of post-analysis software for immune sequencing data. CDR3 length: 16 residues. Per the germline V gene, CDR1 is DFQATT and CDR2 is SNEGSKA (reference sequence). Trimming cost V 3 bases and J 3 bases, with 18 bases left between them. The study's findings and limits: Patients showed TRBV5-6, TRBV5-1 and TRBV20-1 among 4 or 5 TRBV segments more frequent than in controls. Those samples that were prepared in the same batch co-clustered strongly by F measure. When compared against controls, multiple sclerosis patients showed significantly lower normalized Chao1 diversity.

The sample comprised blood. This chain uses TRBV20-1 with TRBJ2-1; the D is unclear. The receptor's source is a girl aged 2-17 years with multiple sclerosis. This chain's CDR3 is CSASRLLGLVYNEQFF. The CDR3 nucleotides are TGCAGTGCTAGTAGGTTACTCGGGCTAGTCTACAATGAGCAGTTCTTC.